The 19 T cell receptor beta chains below come from one sample, sequenced in a study of blood T cell repertoires in COVID-19. Produced via immunoSEQ multiplex PCR; TCRdb's table is partial and in-frame only. In the table there are 130,000 or so clones, more than 70% of which are singletons. Sequencing used peripheral blood. All receptors derive from a woman aged 60-70 years with acute or convalescent COVID-19.

This clone was detected once. The chain joins TRBV29-1 to TRBJ2-7; tentatively, D is TRBD1 (5 bases). The V gene lost 7 bases and the J gene lost 0 bases, with 13 bases spanning the gap. The CDR3 sequence is 13 residues long. Germline V gene data show CDR1 as SQVTM and CDR2 as ANQGSEA. The CDR3 here is CSASQGFSYEQYF. CDR3 bases: TGCAGCGCTTCCCAGGGCTTCTCCTACGAGCAGTACTTC.

V gene TRBV7-8 combines with J gene TRBJ2-2; 13 positions match TRBD2. The CDR3 consists of 19 residues. Germline V CDR1 and CDR2: SGHVS, FQNEAQ. Trimming took 1 base from V and 5 from J; bases not matched to a gene: 10. CDR3 coding DNA: TGTGCCAGCAGCTTAGAGGCGGGACTAGCGGGACGGCGAACCGGGGAGCTGTTTTTT. It is translated as CASSLEAGLAGRRTGELFF.

The chain joins TRBV30 to TRBJ1-6; the D gene is possibly TRBD1 (6 bases). Germline CDR1 reads GTSNPN; CDR2 reads SVGIG (reference sequence). V lost 0 bases and J lost 9, with 18 bases in between. The CDR3 runs to 16 residues. The CDR3 spells CAWSVQGGVVISPLHF. CDR3 in DNA: TGTGCCTGGAGTGTACAGGGAGGGGTTGTAATTTCACCCCTCCACTTT. Full variable domain (rest looked up from reference TRBV30 and TRBJ1-6): SQTIHQWPATLVQPVGSPLSLECTVEGTSNPNLYWYRQAAGRGLQLLFYSVGIGQISSEVPQNLSASRPQDRQFILSSKKLLLSDSGFYLCAWSVQGGVVISPLHFGNGTRLTVT.

The chain has TRBV12-3 or TRBV12-4 and TRBJ1-2; possible D gene TRBD1, 6 bases. The V end lost 5 bases, the J end lost 8 bases, and 15 bases lay between the germline ends. The CDR3 loop spans 13 amino acids. CDR3 in DNA: TGTGCCAGCAGTCTCGGGGGGGGCGCGGGCTACACCTTC. Translating gives CASSLGGGAGYTF.

The V gene is TRBV7-2, the J gene TRBJ2-7, with 10 nucleotides matching TRBD2. CDR1 SGHTA and CDR2 FQGNSA come from the germline V gene. This CDR3 has 18 residues. The V and J ends lost 1 base and 3 bases, in that order; junction bases with no gene match: 12. The CDR3 sequence is CASSLDGRRAGGIYEQYF. The CDR3 DNA follows: TGTGCCAGCAGCTTAGATGGTCGAAGAGCGGGGGGGATCTACGAGCAGTACTTC.

CDR3 nucleotide sequence: TGCAGCGCCGGGGGGGGTAGCGGTTCGGATACGCAGTATTTT. Residues: CSAGGGSGSDTQYF. The J gene is TRBJ2-3, the V gene TRBV29-1, with 8 bases aligning to TRBD2. CDR3 length: 14 amino acids. V lost 7 bases and J lost 6; bases outside the gene matches: 12. Per germline, CDR1 SQVTM and CDR2 ANQGSEA.

V gene TRBV7-2 combines with J gene TRBJ1-2, with 7 bases aligning to TRBD1. The ends lost 6 bases at V and 7 bases at J; junction bases unmatched: 11. This CDR3 contains 14 residues. CDR1 is SGHTA, CDR2 FQGNSA, per germline. The CDR3 spells CASSRTGGYSGYTF. The CDR3 DNA reads as TGTGCCAGCAGTCGGACAGGAGGGTACAGTGGCTACACCTTC.

The CDR3 spells CASSLGTGETQYF. Here the CDR3 DNA reads TGTGCCAGCAGTTTGGGGACAGGAGAGACCCAGTACTTC. V and J are TRBV12-3 or TRBV12-4 and TRBJ2-5; 8 nucleotides line up with TRBD1. After removal of 3 bases from V and 4 bases from J, the junction contained 1 base not matched to a gene. This CDR3 region has 13 residues.

The DNA for the CDR3 is TGTGCCAGCAGCGTAGTCGCTACGCCATTGGTGAACACTGAAGCTTTCTTT. Its translation: CASSVVATPLVNTEAFF. The rearrangement uses TRBV9 and TRBJ1-1; D remains ambiguous. The CDR3 totals 17 residues. Germline values: CDR1 SGDLS, CDR2 YYNGEE. Trimming pared 0 bases from V and 0 bases from J, leaving 15 bases between.

The gene calls are TRBV30 and TRBJ2-7; 8 bases agree with TRBD1. The length of the CDR3 is 13 residues. Germline trimming cut 8 bases from V and 0 bases from J; bases unmatched to any gene: 6. Per germline, CDR1 GTSNPN and CDR2 SVGIG (reference sequence). The CDR3 coding sequence is TGTGCCAGCAGGGGGCTAACCTCCTACGAGCAGTACTTC. Its translation: CASRGLTSYEQYF.

The V call is TRBV29-1, the J call TRBJ2-7, with D hard to call. V was shortened by 4 bases and J by 0 bases, with 7 bases between the two germline ends. The CDR3 runs 12 residues. Germline V CDR1 and CDR2: SQVTM, ANQGSEA. The CDR3 sequence is CSVVISSYEQYF. The CDR3 DNA reads as TGCAGCGTTGTAATTAGCTCCTACGAGCAGTACTTC.

This chain links TRBV19 with TRBJ2-3, with a tentative D call TRBD1 (6 bases). Germline CDR1 LNHDA, CDR2 SQIVND (reference sequence). The germline V and J ends were trimmed by 4 bases and 4 bases, with 15 bases remaining between them. The length of the CDR3 is 15 residues. The CDR3 DNA reads as TGTGCCAGTAGTACCCGGGGCAGGGGCGCAGATACGCAGTATTTT. Translation gives CASSTRGRGADTQYF.

The chain has TRBV5-6 and TRBJ2-1, with no clear D. This CDR3 is 16 amino acids long. Per the germline V gene, CDR1 is SGHDT and CDR2 is YYEEEE. Trimming removed 3 bases from V and 0 bases from J, with 13 bases in between. The CDR3 loop reads CASSSPIKSSYNEQFF. The CDR3, as DNA: TGTGCCAGCAGCTCCCCTATCAAGAGCTCCTACAATGAGCAGTTCTTC.

The chain couples TRBV19 to TRBJ2-7, with 9 nucleotides matching TRBD2. In germline, CDR1 is LNHDA, CDR2 SQIVND (reference sequence). Losses at the gene ends were 5 bases for V and 5 bases for J; bases not matched to a gene: 10. This CDR3 has 15 residues. Here the CDR3 reads CASSALLAGPHEQYF. DNA of the CDR3: TGTGCCAGTAGTGCGCTACTAGCGGGCCCCCACGAGCAGTACTTC.

The chain is built from TRBV6-5 and TRBJ2-7; perhaps TRBD2 as D (5 bases). Per the germline V gene, CDR1 is MNHEY and CDR2 is SVGAGI. V dropped 9 bases and J dropped 2 bases, with 17 bases sitting between them. The length of the CDR3 is 14 residues. Written as DNA, the CDR3 is TGTGCCAGTCTCGGAGGTATCAGGACCTACGAGCAGTACTTC. Protein product: CASLGGIRTYEQYF.

This chain connects TRBV24-1 to TRBJ2-3; 10 bases are a match to TRBD2. The CDR3 covers 15 residues. From germline, CDR1 is KGHDR and CDR2 SFDVKD. Trimming removed 2 bases from V and 6 bases from J; junction bases left unmatched: 4. CDR3 residues: CATSDSSGGADTQYF. CDR3 nucleotides: TGTGCCACCAGTGATTCAAGCGGGGGGGCCGATACGCAGTATTTT.

The chain links TRBV7-2 to TRBJ1-4, with D unresolved. Trimming pared 0 bases from V and 13 bases from J, leaving 15 bases between. CDR1 and CDR2 (germline): SGHTA, FQGNSA. The CDR3 runs to 14 residues. CDR3: CASSLASLPEGLFF. DNA of the CDR3: TGTGCCAGCAGCTTAGCCTCACTACCAGAGGGACTGTTTTTT.

This chain links TRBV11-2 with TRBJ1-2, with D perhaps TRBD1 (5 bases). With 5 bases removed from V and 8 bases from J, the gap between germline ends came to 21 bases. The CDR3 has 15 amino acids. Germline V gene sequence: CDR1 SGHAT, CDR2 FQNNGV. CDR3: CASSPLRGRTGGYTF. In DNA, the CDR3 is TGTGCCAGCAGCCCCCTGCGGGGCCGCACGGGGGGCTACACCTTC.

This chain links TRBV21-1 with TRBJ2-7; the D call in the table, TRBD1, was not verified against the DNA. TRBV21-1 is a listed pseudogene. The CDR3 runs to 17 residues. CDR3 protein: CASSKDPRDRGSYEQYF. In nucleotides, the CDR3 is TGTGCCAGCAGCAAAGACCCTCGGGACAGGGGGTCCTACGAGCAGTACTTC.